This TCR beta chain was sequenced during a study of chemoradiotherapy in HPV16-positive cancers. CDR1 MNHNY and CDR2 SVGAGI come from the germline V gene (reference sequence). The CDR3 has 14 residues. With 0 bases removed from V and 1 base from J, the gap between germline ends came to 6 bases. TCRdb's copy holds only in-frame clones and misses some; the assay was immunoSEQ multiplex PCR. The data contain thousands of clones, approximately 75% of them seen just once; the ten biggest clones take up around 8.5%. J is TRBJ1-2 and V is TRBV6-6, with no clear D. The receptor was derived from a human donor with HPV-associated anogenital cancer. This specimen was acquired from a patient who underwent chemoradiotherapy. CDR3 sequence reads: CASSYSTDNYGYTF. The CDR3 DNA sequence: TGTGCCAGCAGTTACTCAACGGATAACTATGGCTACACCTTC.